This T cell receptor beta chain appears in the sequencing data of a study of cytomegalovirus exposure and HLA in healthy donors. Study summary: Most genotyped donors, approximately 77% of about 430, had Caucasian-associated genetic ancestry. The study, taken as a whole, reports: Follow-up analysis later connected one missense variant in DCLRE1C with trimming of TCR beta V- and J-genes.

With respect to this clone: Its specificity is unknown.

This CDR3 has 14 residues. From germline, CDR1 is MDHEN and CDR2 SYDVKM. The junction had 8 bases not matched to a gene; V was cut back by 8 bases and J by 4 bases. Vbeta (60) and Jbeta (13) primers were used in the PCR. Some clones are missing from TCRdb's copy, which holds only in-frame ones; the method was immunoSEQ multiplex PCR. The sample lists 150,000 to 200,000 clones, approximately 80% occurring once. Healthy bone marrow donors supplied every sample. The origin of this receptor is a male donor in good health and CMV-seronegative. Sequencing input: PBMCs. The chain uses TRBV28 and TRBJ2-1, with 7 positions matching TRBD1. The DNA of the CDR3 is TGTGCCAGCGAAACAGGGGACCCTTACAATGAGCAGTTCTTC. It is translated as CASETGDPYNEQFF.